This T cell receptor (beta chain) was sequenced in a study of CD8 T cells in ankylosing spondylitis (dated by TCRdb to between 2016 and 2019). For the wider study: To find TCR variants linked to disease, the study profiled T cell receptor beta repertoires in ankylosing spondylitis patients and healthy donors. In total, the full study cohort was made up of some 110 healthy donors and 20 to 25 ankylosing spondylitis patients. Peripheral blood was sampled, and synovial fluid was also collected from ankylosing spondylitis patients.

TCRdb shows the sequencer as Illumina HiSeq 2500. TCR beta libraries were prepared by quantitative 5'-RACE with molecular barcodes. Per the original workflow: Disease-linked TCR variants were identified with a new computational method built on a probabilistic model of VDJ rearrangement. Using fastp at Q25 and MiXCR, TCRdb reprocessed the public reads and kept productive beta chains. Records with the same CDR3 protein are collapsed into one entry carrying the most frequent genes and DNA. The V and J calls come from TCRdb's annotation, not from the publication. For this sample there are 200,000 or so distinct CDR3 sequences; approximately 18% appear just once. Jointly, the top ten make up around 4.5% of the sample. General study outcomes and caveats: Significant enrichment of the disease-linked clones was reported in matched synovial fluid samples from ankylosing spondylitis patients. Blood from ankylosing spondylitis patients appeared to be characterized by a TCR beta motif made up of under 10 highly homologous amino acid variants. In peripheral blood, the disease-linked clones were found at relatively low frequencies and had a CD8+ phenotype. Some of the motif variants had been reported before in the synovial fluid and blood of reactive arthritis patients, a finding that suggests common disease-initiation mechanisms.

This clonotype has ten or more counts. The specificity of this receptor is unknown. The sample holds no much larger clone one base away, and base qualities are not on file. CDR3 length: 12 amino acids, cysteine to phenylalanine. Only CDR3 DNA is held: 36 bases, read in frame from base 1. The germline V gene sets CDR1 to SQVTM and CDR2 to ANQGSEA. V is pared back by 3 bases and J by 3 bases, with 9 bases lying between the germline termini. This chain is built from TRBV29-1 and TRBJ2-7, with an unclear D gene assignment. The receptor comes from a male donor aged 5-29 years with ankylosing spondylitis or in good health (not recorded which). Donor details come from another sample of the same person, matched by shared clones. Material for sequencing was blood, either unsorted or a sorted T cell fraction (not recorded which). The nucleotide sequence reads TGCAGCGTTGAGGGTGGTCTCTACGAGCAGTACTTC. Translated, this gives CSVEGGLYEQYF.